One T cell receptor (beta chain) is described in this entry. The antigen is not known. Each donor was healthy, and each was a bone marrow donor. The data originate from a study of cytomegalovirus exposure and HLA in healthy donors. Findings and limits, study-wide: Among the sequence variants, a highly shared cluster was likely an artifact of sequencing.

The PCR had 60 Vbeta and 13 Jbeta primers. In the original workflow: A later analysis tallied approximately 78 million unique TCR beta chains, approximately 11 million of them shared. Profiled with immunoSEQ multiplex PCR; TCRdb holds only in-frame clones, not every one. That table is the source of V, J and clone size, and D and trimming were worked out from the DNA. Among roughly 98,000 clones, over 65% were seen once, and the ten largest hold around 3.4%. Looked up from germline, CDR1 is SNHLY and CDR2 is FYNNEI. The CDR3 is 13 amino acids. Trimming left V 2 bases short and J 8 bases short, with 9 bases between.

The rearrangement links TRBV2 to TRBJ2-2; TRBD1 might be the D (5 bases). The TCR sequence derives from a man aged 35 to 55 in good health and CMV-seronegative. Source material: PBMCs. The CDR3 reads CASSERGYGELFF. For the CDR3, the DNA is TGTGCCAGCAGTGAAAGGGGTTATGGGGAGCTGTTTTTT.